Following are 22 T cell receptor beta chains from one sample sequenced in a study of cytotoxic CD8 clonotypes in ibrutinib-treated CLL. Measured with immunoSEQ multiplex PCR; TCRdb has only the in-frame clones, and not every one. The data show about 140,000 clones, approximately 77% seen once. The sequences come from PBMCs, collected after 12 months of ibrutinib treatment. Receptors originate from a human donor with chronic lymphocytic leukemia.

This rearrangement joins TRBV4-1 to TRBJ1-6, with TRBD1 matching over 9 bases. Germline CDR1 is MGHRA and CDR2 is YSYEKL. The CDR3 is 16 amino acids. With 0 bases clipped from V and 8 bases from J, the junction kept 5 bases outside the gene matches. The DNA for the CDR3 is TGCGCCAGCAGCCAAGAGGGGACAGGGATATATTCACCCCTCCACTTT. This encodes CASSQEGTGIYSPLHF.

CDR3 sequence reads: CATTGRGTDTQYF. CDR3 in DNA: TGTGCCACCACCGGACGGGGCACAGATACGCAGTATTTT. V and J are TRBV5-5 and TRBJ2-3; D remains unclear. Germline V gene sequence: CDR1 SGHKS, CDR2 YYEKEE (reference sequence). The CDR3 is 13 amino acids. The ends were cut back, 9 bases at V and 1 base at J, with 12 bases in the middle. Looking up the rest from reference TRBV5-5 and TRBJ2-3 gives the full variable domain: DAGVTQSPTHLIKTRGQQVTLRCSPISGHKSVSWYQQVLGQGPQFIFQYYEKEERGRGNFPDRFSARQFPNYSSELNVNALLLGDSALYLCATTGRGTDTQYFGPGTRLTVL.

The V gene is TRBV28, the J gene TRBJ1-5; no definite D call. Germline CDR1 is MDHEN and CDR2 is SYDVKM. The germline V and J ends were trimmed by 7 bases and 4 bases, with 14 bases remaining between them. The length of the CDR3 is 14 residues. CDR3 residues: CASTANTINQPQHF. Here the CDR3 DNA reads TGTGCCAGCACCGCAAATACGATTAATCAGCCCCAGCATTTT.

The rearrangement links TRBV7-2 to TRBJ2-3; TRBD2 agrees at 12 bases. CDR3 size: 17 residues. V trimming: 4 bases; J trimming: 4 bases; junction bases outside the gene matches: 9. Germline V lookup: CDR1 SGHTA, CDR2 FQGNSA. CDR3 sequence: CASSSLSSGRGSDTQYF. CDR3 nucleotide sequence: TGTGCCAGCAGCTCACTCTCTAGCGGGAGGGGTTCAGATACGCAGTATTTT.

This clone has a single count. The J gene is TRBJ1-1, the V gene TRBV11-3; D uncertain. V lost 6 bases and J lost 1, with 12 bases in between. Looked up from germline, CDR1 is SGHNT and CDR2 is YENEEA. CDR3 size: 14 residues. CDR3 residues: CASSPGGQNTEAFF. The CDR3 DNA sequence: TGTGCCAGCAGTCCGGGAGGGCAGAACACTGAAGCTTTCTTT.

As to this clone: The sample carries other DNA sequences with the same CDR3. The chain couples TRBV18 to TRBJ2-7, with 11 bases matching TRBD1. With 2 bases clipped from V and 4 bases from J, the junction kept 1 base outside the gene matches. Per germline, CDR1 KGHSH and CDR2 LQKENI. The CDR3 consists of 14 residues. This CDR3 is CASSPGQGAYEQYF. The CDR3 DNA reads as TGTGCCAGCTCACCAGGACAGGGGGCTTACGAGCAGTACTTC.

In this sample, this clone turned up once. CDR3 sequence reads: CASSQGTGGEIQPQHF. The CDR3 DNA is TGCGCCAGCAGCCAAGGGACAGGGGGCGAGATTCAGCCCCAGCATTTT. This chain uses TRBV4-3 with TRBJ1-5, with TRBD1 matching over 11 bases. V shed 1 base and J 6 bases; nucleotides not matched to a gene: 5. Germline values: CDR1 LGHNA, CDR2 YSLEER. The CDR3 runs to 16 residues.

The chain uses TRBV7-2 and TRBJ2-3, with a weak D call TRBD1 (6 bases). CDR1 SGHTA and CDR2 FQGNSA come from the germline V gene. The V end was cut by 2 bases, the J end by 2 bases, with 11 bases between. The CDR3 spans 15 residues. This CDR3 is CASSLFWGLTDTQYF. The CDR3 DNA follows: TGTGCCAGCAGCTTATTCTGGGGGCTCACAGATACGCAGTATTTT.

The CDR3 DNA reads TGTGCCAGCAGTTACGAGCAGGGGGCAGTGCAGTACTTC. Protein: CASSYEQGAVQYF. The V gene is TRBV6-5, the J gene TRBJ2-7; 8 bases match TRBD1. The V segment lost 2 bases and the J segment 9 bases; nucleotides outside the gene matches: 6. Germline loops: CDR1 MNHEY, CDR2 SVGAGI. CDR3 length: 13 residues.

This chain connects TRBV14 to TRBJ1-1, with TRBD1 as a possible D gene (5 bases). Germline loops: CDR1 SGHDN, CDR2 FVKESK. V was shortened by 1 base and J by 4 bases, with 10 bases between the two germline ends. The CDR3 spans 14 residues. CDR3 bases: TGTGCCAGCAGCCAAGGGTGGGGCTTCACTGAAGCTTTCTTT. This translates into CASSQGWGFTEAFF.

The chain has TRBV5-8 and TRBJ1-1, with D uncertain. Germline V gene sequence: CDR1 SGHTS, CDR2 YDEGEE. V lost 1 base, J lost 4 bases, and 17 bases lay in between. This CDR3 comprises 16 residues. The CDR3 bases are TGTGCCAGCAGCTTGAACCCTATTTTGACGACCACTGAAGCTTTCTTT. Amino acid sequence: CASSLNPILTTTEAFF.

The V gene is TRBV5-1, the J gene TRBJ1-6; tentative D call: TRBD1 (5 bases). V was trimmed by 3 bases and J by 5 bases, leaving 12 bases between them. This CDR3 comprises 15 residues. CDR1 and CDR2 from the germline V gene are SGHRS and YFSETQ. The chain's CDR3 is CASSSQGANNSPLHF. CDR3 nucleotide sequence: TGCGCCAGCAGCTCTCAAGGGGCGAATAATTCACCCCTCCACTTT.

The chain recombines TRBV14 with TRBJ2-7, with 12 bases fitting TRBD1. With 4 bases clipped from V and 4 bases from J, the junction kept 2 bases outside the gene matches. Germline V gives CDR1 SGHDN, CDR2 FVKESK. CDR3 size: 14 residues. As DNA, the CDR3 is TGTGCCAGCAGCCCGGGACAGGGGGCGTACGAGCAGTACTTC. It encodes CASSPGQGAYEQYF.

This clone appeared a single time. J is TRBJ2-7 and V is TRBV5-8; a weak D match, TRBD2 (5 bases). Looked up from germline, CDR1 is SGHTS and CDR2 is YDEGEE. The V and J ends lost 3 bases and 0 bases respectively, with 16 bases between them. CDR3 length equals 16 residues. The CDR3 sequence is CASSSGGLTSSYEQYF. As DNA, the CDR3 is TGTGCCAGCAGCTCTGGTGGACTGACGAGCTCCTACGAGCAGTACTTC.

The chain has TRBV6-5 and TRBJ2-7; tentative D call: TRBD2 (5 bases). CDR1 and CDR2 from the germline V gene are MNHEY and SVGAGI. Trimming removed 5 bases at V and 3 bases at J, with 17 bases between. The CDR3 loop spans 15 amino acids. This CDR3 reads CASSTRPQLIYEQYF. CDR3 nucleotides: TGTGCCAGCAGTACTAGGCCCCAGCTTATCTACGAGCAGTACTTC.

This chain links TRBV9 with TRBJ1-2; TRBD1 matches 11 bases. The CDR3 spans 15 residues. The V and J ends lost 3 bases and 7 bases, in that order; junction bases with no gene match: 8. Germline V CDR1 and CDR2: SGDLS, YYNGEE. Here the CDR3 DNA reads TGTGCCAGCAGCGCCTTGGACAGGGGGCTTTTTGGCTACACCTTC. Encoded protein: CASSALDRGLFGYTF.

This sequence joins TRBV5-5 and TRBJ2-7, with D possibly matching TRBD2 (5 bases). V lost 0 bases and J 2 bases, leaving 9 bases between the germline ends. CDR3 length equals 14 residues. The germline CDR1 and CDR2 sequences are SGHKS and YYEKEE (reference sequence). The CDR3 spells CASSLVEGPYEQYF. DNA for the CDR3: TGTGCCAGCAGCTTGGTTGAGGGTCCCTACGAGCAGTACTTC.

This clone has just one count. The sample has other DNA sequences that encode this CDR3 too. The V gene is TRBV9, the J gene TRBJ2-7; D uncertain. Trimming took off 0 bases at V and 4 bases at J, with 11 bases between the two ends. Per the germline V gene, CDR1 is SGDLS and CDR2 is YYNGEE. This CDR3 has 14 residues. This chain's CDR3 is CASSVEAGTYEQYF. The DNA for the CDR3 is TGTGCCAGCAGCGTAGAGGCAGGTACTTACGAGCAGTACTTC.

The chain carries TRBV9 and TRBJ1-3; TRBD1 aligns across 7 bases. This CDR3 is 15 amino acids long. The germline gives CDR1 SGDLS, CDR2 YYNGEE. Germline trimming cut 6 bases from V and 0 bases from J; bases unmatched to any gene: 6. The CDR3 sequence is CASKRGQVSGNTIYF. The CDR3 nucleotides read TGTGCCAGCAAACGAGGACAGGTCTCTGGAAACACCATATATTTT.

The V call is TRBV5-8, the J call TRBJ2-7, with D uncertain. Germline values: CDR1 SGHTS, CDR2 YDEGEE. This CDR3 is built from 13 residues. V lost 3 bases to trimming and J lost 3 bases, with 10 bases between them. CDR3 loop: CASSWDRDYEQYF. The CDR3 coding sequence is TGTGCCAGCAGCTGGGATCGCGACTACGAGCAGTACTTC.

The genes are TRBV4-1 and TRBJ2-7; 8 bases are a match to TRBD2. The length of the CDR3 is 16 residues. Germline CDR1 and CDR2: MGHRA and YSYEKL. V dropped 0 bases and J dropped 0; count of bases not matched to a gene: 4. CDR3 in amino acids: CASSQERSGTSYEQYF. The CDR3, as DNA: TGCGCCAGCAGCCAAGAACGTAGCGGGACCTCCTACGAGCAGTACTTC.

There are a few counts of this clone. As DNA, the CDR3 is TGCGCCAGCAGCCAGGGGGCCGGGAACACTGAAGCTTTCTTT. Protein product: CASSQGAGNTEAFF. The rearrangement uses TRBV5-1 and TRBJ1-1; 8 bases are a match to TRBD1. The CDR3 runs to 14 residues. CDR1 and CDR2 from the germline V gene are SGHRS and YFSETQ. Trimming removed 4 bases from V and 1 base from J; junction bases left unmatched: 3.